This is a list of T cell receptor beta chains from one sample in a study of T cell repertoires in ileal Crohn's disease. Some clones are missing from TCRdb's copy, which holds only in-frame ones; the method was immunoSEQ multiplex PCR. Here the sample spans 7,200 or so clones, around 70% being singletons. Sequencing was performed on ileal tissue. These receptors were obtained from an adult with Crohn's disease. Each CDR3 is given with its conserved first and last residue. Each record gives: V gene, J gene, CDR3 protein.

>TRBV11-3|TRBJ2-5
CASSVVGWAGETQYF
>TRBV15|TRBJ1-2
CATSRGTGGSVYGYTF
>TRBV19|TRBJ1-5
CASTLTGEYQPQHF
>TRBV7-2|TRBJ2-7
CASSPSGRGRNEQYF
>TRBV30|TRBJ2-3
CAWSVLATPTDTQYF
>TRBV5-1|TRBJ2-2
CASSFGVGELFF
>TRBV19|TRBJ2-7
CASREGQGPYEQYF
>TRBV7-2|TRBJ2-1
CASSSQGSYNEQFF
>TRBV2|TRBJ1-2
CASSHGAGGGYGYTF
>TRBV5-1|TRBJ2-5
CASSTATAQETQYF
>TRBV6-6|TRBJ2-1
CASSRTGNNEQFF
>TRBV9|TRBJ2-2
CASSVGQATGELFF
>TRBV7-9|TRBJ2-4
CASSASGGAQNIQYF
>TRBV28|TRBJ1-1
CASSLPRGLSGEAFF
>TRBV28|TRBJ1-4
CASSLAGINEKLFF
>TRBV5-6|TRBJ1-3
CASSLNTGTGNTIYF
>TRBV7-8|TRBJ2-7
CASSLRDRDHEQYF
>TRBV6-1|TRBJ1-5
CASSEREQPQHF
>TRBV7-9|TRBJ2-1
CASSAQGQSEGYNEQFF
>TRBV28|TRBJ1-2
CASSLDPRGHGYTF
>TRBV30|TRBJ1-2
CAWRGRNYGYTF
>TRBV30|TRBJ2-7
CAWSVPPRQYF
>TRBV11-2|TRBJ2-2
CASSLGLAGAGGELFF
>TRBV28|TRBJ2-7
CASSPLPGGYEQYF
>TRBV5-6|TRBJ2-5
CASSLVHFNGPGGVEQYF
>TRBV6-6|TRBJ2-5
CASSQRGGAQETQYF
>TRBV7-6|TRBJ2-1
CASSRERSSYNEQFF
>TRBV6-5|TRBJ2-7
CASSTVGAGKGEQYF
>TRBV30|TRBJ1-1
CARRELVNTEAFF
>TRBV7-9|TRBJ2-1
CASSPWTGRGNEQFF
>TRBV6-6|TRBJ1-2
CASSGTGGPYGYTF
>TRBV16|TRBJ1-2
CASSQSSDRVLYGYTF
>TRBV7-9|TRBJ2-7
CASSWTGNEQYF
>TRBV30|.
CAWSVPIYYEQYF
>TRBV7-8|TRBJ1-1
CASSLVRARLNTEAFF
>TRBV18|TRBJ2-5
CASSPGTEATQYF
>TRBV2|TRBJ1-2
CASSPRDRVQGYTF
>TRBV11-2|TRBJ2-1
CASSNGAGYNEQFF
>TRBV27|TRBJ1-2
CASTPRTGGDYGYTF
>TRBV7-3|TRBJ2-5
CASSLNGGRETQYF
>TRBV2|TRBJ2-4
CASNEKILAKNIQYF
>TRBV4-3|TRBJ1-2
CASSQEQGVNYGYTF
>TRBV12-2|TRBJ2-3
CASRSGPGQVISGKVSTDTQYF
>TRBV6-1|TRBJ1-1
CASSEAQGNTEAFF
>TRBV28|TRBJ2-5
CASSRGLAGGHWETQYF
>TRBV15|TRBJ2-7
CATSRGLPGLAREQYF
>TRBV30|TRBJ2-3
CASTLLTATDTQYF
>TRBV5-6|TRBJ1-2
CASSHTAGGGYGYTF
>TRBV30|TRBJ2-7
CAWRAGGSSYEQYF
>TRBV5-4|TRBJ2-1
CASSPVGREGSNEQFF
>TRBV5-1|TRBJ1-1
CASSQGALNTEAFF